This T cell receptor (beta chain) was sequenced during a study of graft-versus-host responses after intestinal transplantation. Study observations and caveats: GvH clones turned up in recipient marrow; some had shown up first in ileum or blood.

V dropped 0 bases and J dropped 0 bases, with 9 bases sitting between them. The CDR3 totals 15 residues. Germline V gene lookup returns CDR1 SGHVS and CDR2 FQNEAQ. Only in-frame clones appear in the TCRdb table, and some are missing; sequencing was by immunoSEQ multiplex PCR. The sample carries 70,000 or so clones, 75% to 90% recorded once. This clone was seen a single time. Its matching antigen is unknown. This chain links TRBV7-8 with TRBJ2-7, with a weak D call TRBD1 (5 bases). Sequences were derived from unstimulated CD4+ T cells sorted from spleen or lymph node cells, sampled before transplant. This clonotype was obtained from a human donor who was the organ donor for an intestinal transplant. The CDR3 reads CASSLARVSSYEQYV. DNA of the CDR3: TGTGCCAGCAGCTTAGCCAGGGTTAGCTCCTACGAGCAGTACGTC.